This T cell receptor beta chain is from a study of T cells in Graves' hyperthyroidism and ophthalmopathy. Around 10 ml fresh peripheral blood yielded the PBMCs. RNA transcripts were the template for amplifying TCR beta CDR3 regions. The TCR CDR3 first-round RT-PCR relied on the HTBI primer set. TCRdb fed the multiplex PCR reads into MiXCR, producing one record per CDR3 protein. The sample has 300,000 to 450,000 distinct CDR3 sequences, less than 20% seen once. Germline lookup yields CDR1 MNHNS and CDR2 SASEGT. This CDR3 contains 14 residues. Trimming shortened V by 6 bases and J by 4 bases, and 15 bases separated the two germline ends. Whole-study results and caveats: Appearing also in blood were most of the thyroid clonotypes expanded above 0.001. Ophthalmopathy prediction by the model preceded onset by a median about 6 months.

This clonotype occurred many times. What it binds is not known. The sequenced sample was blood. J is TRBJ1-2 and V is TRBV6-1; D possibly corresponds to TRBD1 (5 bases). This receptor was taken from a young man with Graves' ophthalmopathy. The CDR3 reads CASSLSGTLYGYTF. The DNA for the CDR3 is TGTGCCAGCAGCTTAAGCGGGACGCTCTATGGCTACACCTTC.